This is a list of T cell receptor beta chains from one sample in a study of vaccination and CD4 T cells after COVID-19. MiXCR, applied by TCRdb to the PCR reads, yields one record per CDR3 protein. The table records several thousand distinct CDR3 sequences, around 50% of them present only once. The antigens of these receptors remain unknown. Material for sequencing was CD4+ T cells from blood, cultured in vitro. The source is a human donor in good health. Both conserved end residues are part of each CDR3. The D gene is left open where the match is weak. Clone size, where shown, is once, few, many, or a class for clones that have expanded.

v_call,cdr3_length,clone_size,d_call,j_call,cdr3_nt,cdr3_aa
TRBV6-1,14,.,.,TRBJ1-5,TGTGCCAGCACTAGGGATAATAGCAATCAGCCCCAGCATTTT,CASTRDNSNQPQHF
TRBV6-1,14,.,.,TRBJ1-4,TGTGCCAGCAGAACACAGGGATTTAATGAAAAACTGTTTTTT,CASRTQGFNEKLFF
TRBV20-1,16,few,TRBD2,TRBJ2-5,TGCAGTGCTAGCCTCACTAGCGAGGTTTTGTGGGAGACCCAGTACTTC,CSASLTSEVLWETQYF
TRBV19,17,once,TRBD1,TRBJ1-5,TGTGCCAGTAGTCCCTTGGCTTTACGGGACAGGGCTCAGCCCCAGCATTTT,CASSPLALRDRAQPQHF
TRBV4-1,14,.,.,TRBJ2-6,TGCGCCAGCAAACTGGATTCTGGGGCCAACGTCCTGACTTTC,CASKLDSGANVLTF
TRBV6-1,14,few,.,TRBJ1-4,TGTGCCAGCAGTAAACAGGGAACTAATGAAAAACTGTTTTTT,CASSKQGTNEKLFF
TRBV12-3/TRBV12-4,15,once,.,TRBJ2-1,TGTGCCAGCAGTTTACGCGCGGCGGGCTACAATGAGCAGTTCTTC,CASSLRAAGYNEQFF
TRBV11-2,12,.,.,TRBJ1-1,TGTGCCAGCAGCTTACAGGGAATGAAAGCTTTCTTT,CASSLQGMKAFF
TRBV2,11,.,.,TRBJ2-7,TGTGCCAGCAGTGGTCAGTACGAGCAGTACTTC,CASSGQYEQYF
TRBV9,13,.,.,TRBJ2-5,TGTGCCAGCAGCGCCGGAGGGGGTGAGACCCAGTACTTC,CASSAGGGETQYF
TRBV7-9,17,.,TRBD1,TRBJ1-2,TGTGCCAGCAGCCTGCTCCAGACAGGGTCTCCTAACTATGGCTACACCTTC,CASSLLQTGSPNYGYTF
TRBV6-2/TRBV6-3,14,few,TRBD1,TRBJ1-5,TGTGCCAGCAATAGGGACAGGGCAAATCAGCCCCAGCATTTT,CASNRDRANQPQHF
TRBV5-5,12,.,.,TRBJ1-2,TGTGCCAGCAGCTTGGAATACAGGGACCACACCTTC,CASSLEYRDHTF
TRBV24-1,16,.,TRBD2,TRBJ2-3,TGTGCCACCGGGACTAGCGGGAGGGGTAGCACAGATACGCAGTATTTT,CATGTSGRGSTDTQYF
TRBV2,14,.,TRBD2,TRBJ2-7,TGTGCCAGCAAGGGCCGGGGGGGTTCCTACGAGCAGTACTTC,CASKGRGGSYEQYF
TRBV20-1,16,.,.,TRBJ1-1,TGCAGTGCTAGACAAATTGGCGGCAGGGGTTCGTCTGAAGCTTTCTTT,CSARQIGGRGSSEAFF
TRBV5-5,14,.,.,TRBJ2-5,TGTGCCAGCAGCTCCCTGGGGAGGCAGGAGACCCAGTACTTC,CASSSLGRQETQYF
TRBV19,14,.,.,TRBJ1-2,TGTGCCAGTAGTACCACAGGGCCCCCCTATGGCTACACCTTC,CASSTTGPPYGYTF
TRBV19,15,.,.,TRBJ2-7,TGTGCCAGTAGTGCACTGGGGGCAATAGGGGCCGAGCAGTACTTC,CASSALGAIGAEQYF
TRBV11-2,14,.,.,TRBJ2-3,TGTGCCAGCAGCTCAGGCACTATAGGAGATACGCAGTATTTT,CASSSGTIGDTQYF
TRBV27,14,.,.,TRBJ2-7,TGTGCCAGCAGCCGCGGAGGTAGGGGGAACGAGCAGTACTTC,CASSRGGRGNEQYF
TRBV15,14,few,TRBD2,TRBJ2-3,TGTGCCACCAGCCGGGGGGGCAGCACAGATACGCAGTATTTT,CATSRGGSTDTQYF
TRBV5-6,17,few,.,TRBJ2-5,TGTGCCAGCAGCCGAGGGGTGGGCAACTTGGCGGGAGAGACCCAGTACTTC,CASSRGVGNLAGETQYF
TRBV11-3,14,.,TRBD1,TRBJ2-7,TGTGCCAGCAGCAAACGGGACAGGGGCAACGAGCAGTACTTC,CASSKRDRGNEQYF
TRBV20-1,14,.,TRBD2,TRBJ2-3,TGCAGTGCTAGAGATGGGCTAGCGGGTGATACGCAGTATTTT,CSARDGLAGDTQYF
TRBV6-1,15,.,.,TRBJ2-6,TGTGCCAGCAGTAGACCGGTCTCTGGGGCCAACGTCCTGACTTTC,CASSRPVSGANVLTF
TRBV12-3/TRBV12-4,15,.,TRBD1,TRBJ2-3,TGTGCCAGCAGTTCCGACAGGGGACAGACAGATACGCAGTATTTT,CASSSDRGQTDTQYF
TRBV12-3/TRBV12-4,17,once,.,TRBJ2-2,TGTGCCAGCAGTCCCTGGGGGAAGAACTTGAACACCGGGGAGCTGTTTTTT,CASSPWGKNLNTGELFF
TRBV20-1,16,few,TRBD1,TRBJ1-5,TGCAGTGCTAGGGACAGGGGGCTATATAGCAATCAGCCCCAGCATTTT,CSARDRGLYSNQPQHF
TRBV7-2,16,large,.,TRBJ1-6,TGTGCCAGCAGCTTAGCTGGAGGACAGAATAATTCACCCCTCCACTTT,CASSLAGGQNNSPLHF
TRBV24-1,15,.,.,TRBJ1-1,TGTGCCACCAGACCTCAGGGGTCAGGATGGACTGAAGCTTTCTTT,CATRPQGSGWTEAFF
TRBV11-2,17,.,.,TRBJ1-6,TGTGCCAGCAGCTTAGGGAGGGCCAGGGGTTTGGGGTCACCCCTCCACTTT,CASSLGRARGLGSPLHF
TRBV27,14,.,.,TRBJ1-1,TGTGCCAGCAGTTTTTCCGGGGGAAATACTGAAGCTTTCTTT,CASSFSGGNTEAFF
TRBV6-5,16,.,.,TRBJ1-5,TGTGCCAGCAGTTCTACTAGGGGGGGGGGCAATCAGCCCCAGCATTTT,CASSSTRGGGNQPQHF
TRBV10-2,17,.,.,TRBJ2-5,TGCGCCAGCAGTACCCTCCTGGGGGACAGAGGGGGGGAGACCCAGTACTTC,CASSTLLGDRGGETQYF
TRBV7-2,15,.,.,TRBJ1-6,TGTGCCAGCAGCCGAACGGGTGGGTTGCATTCACCCCTCCACTTT,CASSRTGGLHSPLHF
TRBV7-8,14,.,.,TRBJ2-1,TGTGCCAGCAGCTTGGGCGGGACTCAACGAGTGGAGTTCTTC,CASSLGGTQRVEFF
TRBV20-1,11,few,.,TRBJ2-7,TGCAGTGCTAGAGGGGACTACGAGCAGTACTTC,CSARGDYEQYF
TRBV10-3,15,.,TRBD1,TRBJ1-5,TGTGCCATCAGTGAGCCGGGACAGAGCAATCAGCCCCAGCATTTT,CAISEPGQSNQPQHF
TRBV10-3,12,few,TRBD1,TRBJ1-2,TGTGCCATCAGTGAGGTGGACAGGGGCTACACCTTC,CAISEVDRGYTF
TRBV11-2,15,.,.,TRBJ2-3,TGTGCCAGCAGCTTAGGCTCCAGGAGCACAGATACGCAGTATTTT,CASSLGSRSTDTQYF